Each of the 21 T cell receptor beta chains below was sequenced from the same sample in a study of T-cell reconstitution after alpha-beta-depleted transplantation in children. The authors prepared the TCRbeta library with unique molecular identifiers. Each CDR3 protein gets one entry after TCRdb re-called the PCR reads with MiXCR. The data hold 90,000 to 120,000 distinct CDR3 sequences, with about 6% observed a single time. The source was PBMCs, mostly from graft donor cells, collected 360 days after TCRalphabeta/CD19-depleted stem cell transplant. Source of these receptors: a male patient aged 2-10 years who had a stem cell transplant for acute lymphoblastic leukemia, so the T cells may come from the graft donor.

This clonotype was seen at least ten times. The V and J genes are TRBV16 and TRBJ2-7, with D perhaps given as TRBD1 or TRBD2 (5 bases each). This CDR3 contains 15 residues. V dropped 0 bases and J dropped 0 bases, with 9 bases sitting between them. CDR1 and CDR2 from the germline V gene are KGHSY and FQNENV. The CDR3 DNA follows: TGTGCCAGCAGCCAATCGGGGGTTAGCTCCTACGAGCAGTACTTC. Its protein product is CASSQSGVSSYEQYF.

Many counts were recorded for this clonotype. CDR3 DNA: TGTGCCACCACAGGGGAGGCCTTCTCCTACGAGCAGTACTTC. This gives the protein CATTGEAFSYEQYF. The chain carries TRBV24-1 and TRBJ2-7; D is tentatively TRBD1 or TRBD2 (6 bases each). CDR3 size: 14 residues. V gave up 8 bases and J gave up 0 bases, with 13 bases separating them. Germline CDR1 is KGHDR and CDR2 is SFDVKD.

This clonotype has ten or more counts. The chain employs TRBV7-9 and TRBJ2-7; D is uncertain. This CDR3 region has 14 residues. Germline lookup yields CDR1 SEHNR and CDR2 FQNEAQ (reference sequence). V shed 0 bases and J shed 1 base, with 7 bases lying between them. This CDR3 is CASSLAPDSYEQYF. For the CDR3, the DNA is TGTGCCAGCAGCTTAGCGCCAGATTCCTACGAGCAGTACTTC.

This clonotype was seen at least ten times. The V call is TRBV3-1, the J call TRBJ1-1; D unresolved. V dropped 7 bases and J dropped 4 bases, with 13 bases sitting between them. The CDR3 is made up of 13 amino acids. Germline values: CDR1 LGHDT, CDR2 YNNKEL (reference sequence). The CDR3 sequence: CASTVLGGTEAFF. CDR3 bases: TGTGCCAGCACCGTCCTCGGAGGCACTGAAGCTTTCTTT.

This clonotype was seen ten or more times. The gene calls are TRBV7-9 and TRBJ2-2; 7 bases agree with TRBD1. V gave up 7 bases and J gave up 4 bases; unmatched junction bases: 9. The CDR3 consists of 15 residues. Germline V gene sequence: CDR1 SEHNR, CDR2 FQNEAQ (reference sequence). The CDR3 DNA follows: TGTGCCAGCACCGATGGGGACAGTCTCACCGGGGAGCTGTTTTTT. Translating it yields CASTDGDSLTGELFF.

At least ten counts were recorded for this clonotype. This chain uses TRBV29-1 with TRBJ2-7; D uncertain. The CDR3 covers 10 residues. Looked up from germline, CDR1 is SQVTM and CDR2 is ANQGSEA. The ends were cut back, 4 bases at V and 5 bases at J, with 6 bases in the middle. The CDR3: CSVAWDEQYF. For the CDR3, the DNA is TGCAGCGTTGCGTGGGACGAGCAGTACTTC.

This clonotype occurred a few times. The rearrangement uses TRBV15 and TRBJ1-1; possible D gene TRBD1, 5 bases. Germline V CDR1 and CDR2: LNHNV, YYDKDF (reference sequence). V lost 8 bases and J lost 4, with 11 bases in between. The CDR3 spans 12 residues. The CDR3 DNA reads TGTGCCACCTCCATGGGGGGCACTGAAGCTTTCTTT. Residues: CATSMGGTEAFF.

With regard to this clonotype: A much larger clone lies a single base off, so this may be a read error. V gene TRBV6-5 combines with J gene TRBJ2-7; possible D gene TRBD1, 5 bases. The CDR3 covers 14 residues. Trimming stripped 4 bases from V and 3 bases from J, with 13 bases between. Per the germline V gene, CDR1 is MNHEY and CDR2 is SVGAGI. CDR3 DNA: TGTGCCAGCAGTTGCAGGGCAGATAGCTACGAGCAGTACTTC. As protein: CASSCRADSYEQYF.

The rearrangement joins TRBV3-1 to TRBJ2-3, with D possibly matching TRBD1 (7 bases). The CDR3 contains 18 residues. From germline, CDR1 is LGHDT and CDR2 YNNKEL (reference sequence). The CDR3 bases are TGTACCTGCTGTCCCGGTCCCAGACAGGGTTGGCGGGGAGATACGCAGTATTTT. It translates to CTCCPGPRQGWRGDTQYF.

The chain uses TRBV27 and TRBJ1-2, with D tentatively TRBD1 (5 bases). The germline gives CDR1 MNHEY, CDR2 SMNVEV (reference sequence). This CDR3 region has 14 residues. Trimming cost V 2 bases and J 4 bases, with 11 bases left between them. DNA for the CDR3: TGTGCCAGCAGTTTACCGAGGGGCTCCTATGGCTACACCTTC. This encodes CASSLPRGSYGYTF.

This clonotype was counted at least ten times. The V call is TRBV4-3, the J call TRBJ1-2; D uncertain. The CDR3 is made up of 15 amino acids. Germline CDR1 is LGHNA and CDR2 is YSLEER. V was trimmed by 0 bases and J by 3 bases, leaving 11 bases between them. CDR3 nucleotide sequence: TGCGCCAGCAGCCAAGAACGGTTCGTGGACTATGGCTACACCTTC. Residues: CASSQERFVDYGYTF.

This clonotype was seen ten or more times. The V call is TRBV7-6, the J call TRBJ2-3; D might be TRBD1 (5 bases). Per the germline V gene, CDR1 is SGHVS and CDR2 is FNYEAQ. This CDR3 is 19 amino acids long. Trimming took 1 base from V and 6 from J, leaving 26 bases between them. CDR3 amino acids: CASSLVSGPRRASMDTQYF. The CDR3 DNA reads TGTGCCAGCAGCTTAGTTTCAGGCCCTCGCAGGGCTAGTATGGATACGCAGTATTTT. The entire variable domain, with the rest obtained from reference TRBV7-6 and TRBJ2-3, is as follows: GAGVSQSPRYKVTKRGQDVALRCDPISGHVSLYWYRQALGQGPEFLTYFNYEAQQDKSGLPNDRFSAERPEGSISTLTIQRTEQRDSAMYRCASSLVSGPRRASMDTQYFGPGTRLTVL.

This clonotype was counted at least ten times. The J gene is TRBJ2-3, the V gene TRBV7-2, with D perhaps matching TRBD2 (7 bases). This CDR3 comprises 16 residues. Per the germline V gene, CDR1 is SGHTA and CDR2 is FQGNSA. Trimming took off 5 bases at V and 4 bases at J, with 19 bases between the two ends. CDR3 region: CASSKTEGGPSDTQYF. The CDR3 coding sequence is TGTGCCAGCAGCAAAACAGAGGGGGGGCCTTCAGATACGCAGTATTTT.

This clonotype was found many times. V usage is TRBV4-3 and J usage is TRBJ1-2; D not resolved. Trimming removed 3 bases from V and 5 bases from J, with 19 bases in between. CDR3 length: 16 amino acids. The germline V gene has CDR1 LGHNA and CDR2 YSLEER. The CDR3 loop reads CASSQRSQSLPYGYTF. In DNA form, the CDR3 reads TGCGCCAGCAGCCAGCGGAGCCAGTCTCTCCCTTATGGCTACACCTTC.

CDR3 DNA sequence: TGTGCCAGCAGCGTACCCGGTGGGCCCCAGCATTTT. Translating it yields CASSVPGGPQHF. V is TRBV9 and J is TRBJ1-5; D is ambiguous. Germline V gives CDR1 SGDLS, CDR2 YYNGEE. CDR3 length equals 12 residues. Trimming removed 1 base from V and 9 bases from J, with 8 bases in between.

This sequence joins TRBV12-3 or TRBV12-4 and TRBJ2-7; D perhaps matches TRBD1 (6 bases). The CDR3 loop spans 16 amino acids. V was shortened by 0 bases and J by 7 bases, with 19 bases between the two germline ends. As DNA, the CDR3 is TGTGCCAGCAGTTTAGCCAGGACAGTAGTTCAAAGGGAGCAGTACTTC. This encodes CASSLARTVVQREQYF.

This clonotype was recorded many times. The rearrangement uses TRBV29-1 and TRBJ2-3; 9 bases are a match to TRBD2. The length of the CDR3 is 15 residues. With V trimmed by 7 bases and J by 3 bases, 11 bases remained unmatched. The germline gives CDR1 SQVTM, CDR2 ANQGSEA. The CDR3 loop is CSGLRAGGWTDTQYF. DNA of the CDR3: TGCAGCGGCCTGCGGGCGGGGGGGTGGACAGATACGCAGTATTTT.

This clonotype was picked up many times. The chain links TRBV11-2 to TRBJ2-3; D possibly corresponds to TRBD2 (5 bases). V gave up 5 bases and J gave up 6 bases, with 18 bases separating them. Germline-derived CDR1 and CDR2 are SGHAT and FQNNGV. The CDR3 length is 15 residues. The CDR3 sequence: CASSPNWVQRDTQYF. The CDR3 DNA is TGTGCCAGCAGCCCTAATTGGGTGCAGCGGGATACGCAGTATTTT.

This clonotype was seen a handful of times. The chain couples TRBV6-5 to TRBJ2-3; 12 bases are shared with TRBD2. The germline gives CDR1 MNHEY, CDR2 SVGAGI. The CDR3 is 16 amino acids. V lost 8 bases and J lost 0; bases outside the gene matches: 6. The CDR3 here is CASGLAGSFSTDTQYF. The CDR3 DNA is TGTGCCAGCGGACTAGCGGGATCATTTAGCACAGATACGCAGTATTTT.

This clonotype was seen many times. The chain employs TRBV24-1 and TRBJ2-7; D remains ambiguous. Trimming shortened V by 0 bases and J by 10 bases, and 6 bases separated the two germline ends. Germline loops: CDR1 KGHDR, CDR2 SFDVKD. This CDR3 contains 11 residues. In DNA, the CDR3 is TGTGCCACCAGTGATTTGGGCTTTCAGTACTTC. Protein product: CATSDLGFQYF.

This clonotype has at least ten counts. This rearrangement joins TRBV11-1 to TRBJ2-2; no reliable D call. The CDR3 is made up of 16 amino acids. Germline loops: CDR1 SGHAT, CDR2 FQDESV (reference sequence). V was pared by 2 bases and J by 3 bases, with 13 bases between. CDR3 DNA: TGTGCCAGCAGCTTACTGTTAGGGTTGGACACCGGGGAGCTGTTTTTT. Protein: CASSLLLGLDTGELFF. The full variable domain, its missing parts supplied by reference TRBV11-1 and TRBJ2-2, is EAEVAQSPRYKITEKSQAVAFWCDPISGHATLYWYRQILGQGPELLVQFQDESVVDDSQLPKDRFSAERLKGVDSTLKIQPAELGDSAMYLCASSLLLGLDTGELFFGEGSRLTVL.